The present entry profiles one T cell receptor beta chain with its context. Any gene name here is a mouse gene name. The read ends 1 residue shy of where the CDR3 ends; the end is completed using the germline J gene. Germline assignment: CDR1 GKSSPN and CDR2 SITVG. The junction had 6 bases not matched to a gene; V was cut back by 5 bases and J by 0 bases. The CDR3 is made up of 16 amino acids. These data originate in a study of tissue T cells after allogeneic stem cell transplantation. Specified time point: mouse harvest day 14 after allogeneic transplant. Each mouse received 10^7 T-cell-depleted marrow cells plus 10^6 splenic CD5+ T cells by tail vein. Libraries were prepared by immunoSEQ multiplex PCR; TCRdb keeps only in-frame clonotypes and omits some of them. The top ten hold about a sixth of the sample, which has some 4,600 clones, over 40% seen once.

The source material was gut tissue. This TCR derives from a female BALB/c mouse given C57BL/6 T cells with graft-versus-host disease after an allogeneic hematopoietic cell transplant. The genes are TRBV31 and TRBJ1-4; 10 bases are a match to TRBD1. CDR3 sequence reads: CAWGSGTGVSNERLFF. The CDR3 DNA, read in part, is TGTGCCTGGGGTTCCGGGACAGGGGTTTCCAACGAAAGATTATTT.